Sequencing of this T cell receptor beta chain was carried out in a study of CD8 T cells in Susac syndrome. It was with random hexamers that roughly 0.45 to 1 ug RNA was reverse transcribed. The CDR3 of TCR beta was amplified by immunoSEQ multiplex PCR across 54 Vbeta and 13 Jbeta. TCRdb itself ran the immunoSEQ multiplex PCR reads through MiXCR, one entry per CDR3 protein. The profile shows almost 450,000 distinct CDR3 sequences, about 85% of them singletons. The ends were cut back, 5 bases at V and 3 bases at J, with 14 bases in the middle. Per the germline V gene, CDR1 is MNHEY and CDR2 is SMNVEV (reference sequence). This CDR3 comprises 14 residues. On this clonotype: Its target is not known.

Stable or active relapsing-remitting multiple sclerosis, untreated and meeting revised McDonald criteria, defined the controls. TEMRA cells were FACS-enriched and CD8+ and CD4+ T cells negatively isolated. Study-wide findings and caveats: The TCR sequencing and HLA analysis in the study involved a relatively small number of individuals, as the study acknowledged.

Sequenced: CD8+ T cells from PBMCs. This receptor was taken from a human donor with multiple sclerosis. This sequence joins TRBV27 and TRBJ2-7; D gene ambiguous. The CDR3 DNA follows: TGTGCCAGCAGTCCTTCTCTGTACCTCTACGAGCAGTACTTC. Protein: CASSPSLYLYEQYF.